The 32 T cell receptor beta chains reported below all come from one sample, sequenced in a study of blood T cell repertoires in COVID-19. Here immunoSEQ multiplex PCR was the method, and the copy in TCRdb shows in-frame clones only, minus some. The table shows approximately 130,000 clones, with 88% occurring only once. Material: peripheral blood. These receptors were obtained from a human donor in a cohort sampled during active COVID-19.

The genes are TRBV11-2 and TRBJ1-6, with D unclear. With 6 bases removed from V and 8 bases from J, the gap between germline ends came to 17 bases. Germline-derived CDR1 and CDR2 are SGHAT and FQNNGV. The CDR3 spans 15 residues. The CDR3 region is CASRNIRGLHSPLHF. CDR3 DNA sequence: TGTGCCAGCAGGAATATCCGGGGTTTGCATTCACCCCTCCACTTT.

The V call is TRBV2, the J call TRBJ2-2; tentative D call: TRBD1 (5 bases). V was pared by 7 bases and J by 2 bases, with 11 bases between. This CDR3 is built from 14 residues. Germline V gene lookup returns CDR1 SNHLY and CDR2 FYNNEI. For the CDR3, the DNA is TGTGCCAGCAAGACGGACATCAACACCGGGGAGCTGTTTTTT. It is translated as CASKTDINTGELFF.

The chain uses TRBV5-1 and TRBJ2-3; 9 bases map to TRBD1. There are 15 residues in the CDR3. The germline CDR1 and CDR2 sequences are SGHRS and YFSETQ. The J segment lost 2 bases and the V segment lost 4 bases, leaving 5 bases of the junction unmatched. In DNA form, the CDR3 reads TGCGCCAGCAGCAAGGGACAGGGCAACACAGATACGCAGTATTTT. Translated: CASSKGQGNTDTQYF.

As concerns this clone: At one end the junction does not follow the germline gene, possibly because of a read error. This sequence joins TRBV7-7 and TRBJ2-3; D is tentatively TRBD1 or TRBD2 (5 bases each). This CDR3 region has 16 residues. Per germline, CDR1 SSHAT and CDR2 FNYEAQ (reference sequence). CDR3 in amino acids: CASSLATEPGTDTQYF. As DNA, the CDR3 is TGTGCTAGCAGCTTAGCGACAGAGCCCGGCACAGATACGCAGTATTTT.

CDR3 nucleotides: TGTGCCAGTAGTATAGTGGGGGGACGCACAGATACGCAGTATTTT. Translated: CASSIVGGRTDTQYF. V is TRBV19 and J is TRBJ2-3; weak D call: TRBD2 (6 bases). The CDR3 is 15 amino acids. The V gene's germline CDR1 is LNHDA and CDR2 SQIVND (reference sequence). V shed 1 base and J shed 1 base, with 9 bases lying between them.

This clone was recorded once. The V and J genes are TRBV28 and TRBJ2-5; D is possibly TRBD2 (5 bases). The CDR3 has 12 residues. From germline, CDR1 is MDHEN and CDR2 SYDVKM. Trimming left V 6 bases short and J 4 bases short, with 9 bases between. The CDR3 DNA follows: TGTGCCAGCAGCTCAAGCGGAGAGACCCAGTACTTC. This translates into CASSSSGETQYF.

This clone occurred once. The chain uses TRBV19 and TRBJ2-2, with TRBD1 matching over 9 bases. The CDR3 length is 15 residues. V lost 3 bases and J lost 6; bases outside the gene matches: 5. Per the germline V gene, CDR1 is LNHDA and CDR2 is SQIVND (reference sequence). The CDR3 DNA is TGTGCCAGTAGTATCGGGGACAGGGAGGCCGGGGAGCTGTTTTTT. Translation gives CASSIGDREAGELFF.

Written as DNA, the CDR3 is TGTGCCAGCAGTGAATTGACAGGCGTGAATTCACCCCTCCACTTT. Translating it yields CASSELTGVNSPLHF. V is TRBV6-1 and J is TRBJ1-6; a possible D gene is TRBD1 (6 bases). CDR1 is MNHNS and CDR2 is SASEGT in the germline V gene. This CDR3 is built from 15 residues. Trimming took 2 bases from V and 7 from J, leaving 12 bases between them.

This rearrangement joins TRBV27 to TRBJ2-7, with TRBD2 as a possible D gene (6 bases). The CDR3 contains 17 residues. Trimming shortened V by 6 bases and J by 7 bases, and 28 bases separated the two germline ends. Germline V lookup: CDR1 MNHEY, CDR2 SMNVEV (reference sequence). The CDR3 DNA reads as TGTGCCAGCAGCCCGCCTATCTTCGGCGGGACCCCGGGGGAGCAGTACTTC. This sequence encodes CASSPPIFGGTPGEQYF.

The chain links TRBV5-1 to TRBJ2-3; 8 positions agree with TRBD2. Germline-derived CDR1 and CDR2 are SGHRS and YFSETQ. V was pared by 0 bases and J by 4 bases, with 10 bases of the junction left unmatched. This CDR3 comprises 17 residues. CDR3 DNA: TGCGCCAGCAGCTTGGGTCTGGTCGCGCGGGGGGCAGATACGCAGTATTTT. Its translation is CASSLGLVARGADTQYF.

The rearrangement uses TRBV10-2 and TRBJ2-2; 7 bases map to TRBD1. Germline V CDR1 and CDR2: WSHSY, SAAADI. The V and J ends lost 9 bases and 2 bases, in that order; junction bases with no gene match: 6. There are 14 residues in the CDR3. The CDR3 protein is CASSRGRNTGELFF. The CDR3 bases are TGCGCCAGTTCCAGGGGGAGAAACACCGGGGAGCTGTTTTTT.

This clone has a single count. V and J are TRBV5-1 and TRBJ1-6; 9 bases are shared with TRBD1. Germline assignment: CDR1 SGHRS and CDR2 YFSETQ. Germline trimming cut 4 bases from V and 6 bases from J; bases unmatched to any gene: 8. The CDR3 has 16 residues. The CDR3 sequence is CASSEETGGGNSPLHF. In DNA, the CDR3 is TGCGCCAGCAGCGAGGAAACAGGGGGCGGTAATTCACCCCTCCACTTT.

The chain combines TRBV6-1 with TRBJ2-3; 8 bases align to TRBD1. The CDR3 runs to 17 residues. From germline, CDR1 is MNHNS and CDR2 SASEGT. After removal of 2 bases from V and 8 bases from J, the junction contained 15 bases not matched to a gene. The CDR3 sequence is CASSESLRQGYIGTQYF. CDR3 nucleotides: TGTGCCAGCAGTGAATCCCTTCGACAGGGGTATATCGGTACGCAGTATTTT.

The table lists this clone with many counts. The chain is built from TRBV4-1 and TRBJ1-5; D gene uncertain. CDR1 and CDR2 from the germline V gene are MGHRA and YSYEKL. The CDR3 is 14 amino acids. The germline V and J ends were trimmed by 0 bases and 3 bases, with 6 bases remaining between them. This chain's CDR3 is CASSQDHPNQPQHF. Here the CDR3 DNA reads TGCGCCAGCAGCCAAGATCATCCCAATCAGCCCCAGCATTTT.

The gene calls are TRBV3-1 (or the pseudogene TRBV3-2) and TRBJ2-3; 9 bases are a match to TRBD1. CDR1 is LGHDT and CDR2 is YNNKEL in the germline V gene (reference sequence). J was trimmed by 6 bases and V by 1 base; bases with no gene match: 11. This CDR3 has 17 amino acids. The CDR3 spells CASSQGLSGTGRDTQYF. The CDR3 coding sequence is TGTGCCAGCAGCCAAGGTCTCTCCGGGACAGGGCGGGATACGCAGTATTTT.

This chain links TRBV18 with TRBJ2-7, with D hard to call. This CDR3 has 13 amino acids. Trimming stripped 3 bases from V and 3 bases from J, with 9 bases between. CDR1 is KGHSH and CDR2 is LQKENI in the germline V gene. The CDR3 DNA follows: TGTGCCAGCTCACCGTCAGAGCGCTACGAGCAGTACTTC. It codes for CASSPSERYEQYF.

This sequence joins TRBV28 and TRBJ1-3; a weak D match, TRBD1 (6 bases). The length of the CDR3 is 15 residues. CDR1 is MDHEN and CDR2 is SYDVKM in the germline V gene. The V end was cut by 3 bases, the J end by 4 bases, with 13 bases between. The CDR3 DNA reads TGTGCCAGCAGTTTGAGGGGGGGCTTAGGAAACACCATATATTTT. Translating gives CASSLRGGLGNTIYF.

The V gene is TRBV6-4, the J gene TRBJ2-6, with 9 bases fitting TRBD1. The CDR3 is 19 amino acids. Germline CDR1 MRHNA, CDR2 SNTAGT. The junction had 6 bases not matched to a gene; V was cut back by 0 bases and J by 0 bases. The CDR3 spells CASSDSGQGSHSGANVLTF. The CDR3 region has the DNA TGTGCCAGCAGTGACTCCGGACAGGGGTCCCACTCTGGGGCCAACGTCCTGACTTTC.

The chain recombines TRBV10-2 with TRBJ2-2, with 9 bases aligning to TRBD2. Germline V gene lookup returns CDR1 WSHSY and CDR2 SAAADI. This CDR3 spans 18 amino acids. J lost 2 bases, V lost 8 bases, and 15 bases had no gene match. The CDR3 region has the DNA TGCGCCAGCGCTTCCTTCTTTATTAGCGGGAGAAACACCGGGGAGCTGTTTTTT. It is translated as CASASFFISGRNTGELFF.

This chain joins TRBV27 and TRBJ2-7, with no clear D. Trimming left V 0 bases short and J 2 bases short, with 20 bases between. This CDR3 is built from 18 residues. Germline V gives CDR1 MNHEY, CDR2 SMNVEV (reference sequence). The CDR3 coding sequence is TGTGCCAGCAGTTTATCGTACCTAGGTCTCCTCTGTGCCTACGAGCAGTACTTC. Protein sequence: CASSLSYLGLLCAYEQYF.

V usage is TRBV27 and J usage is TRBJ2-1; TRBD1 matches 8 bases. Trimming took 8 bases from V and 2 from J; bases not matched to a gene: 8. The CDR3 contains 15 residues. Germline assignment: CDR1 MNHEY and CDR2 SMNVEV (reference sequence). The CDR3 region has the DNA TGTGCCAGCGGACTGGACAGGGTCGCCTACAATGAGCAGTTCTTC. Translated: CASGLDRVAYNEQFF.

The J gene is TRBJ2-3, the V gene TRBV6-4; TRBD1 matches at 8 bases. Germline V lookup: CDR1 MRHNA, CDR2 SNTAGT. The junction had 5 bases not matched to a gene; V was cut back by 2 bases and J by 1 base. The CDR3 has 16 amino acids. Here the CDR3 DNA reads TGTGCCAGCAGTGACGGCTCAGGGGGCGGCACAGATACGCAGTATTTT. This gives the protein CASSDGSGGGTDTQYF.

This clone was recorded once. J is TRBJ1-1 and V is TRBV24-1; D perhaps matches TRBD1 (5 bases). Germline CDR1 is KGHDR and CDR2 is SFDVKD. The CDR3 is 13 residues long. V was clipped by 6 bases and J by 7 bases, with 14 bases between them. For the CDR3, the DNA is TGTGCCACCAGTCCCACCGGGGGTCGTGAAGCTTTCTTT. Amino acid sequence: CATSPTGGREAFF.

This clone was detected once. This chain uses TRBV19 with TRBJ2-1; 10 bases align to TRBD1. From germline, CDR1 is LNHDA and CDR2 SQIVND (reference sequence). The CDR3 has 14 residues. V lost 5 bases to trimming and J lost 7 bases; unmatched junction nucleotides: 5. The CDR3 spells CASSPGTGDNEQFF. The CDR3 bases are TGTGCCAGTAGTCCCGGGACAGGGGATAATGAGCAGTTCTTC.

CDR3 sequence: CASRPGGGIYEQYF. CDR3 nucleotides: TGCGCCAGCAGACCTGGAGGGGGCATCTACGAGCAGTACTTC. The V call is TRBV5-1, the J call TRBJ2-7; a possible D gene is TRBD1 (7 bases). V lost 5 bases and J lost 3, with 15 bases in between. Germline assignment: CDR1 SGHRS and CDR2 YFSETQ. The CDR3 has 14 residues.

The chain has TRBV10-2 and TRBJ2-7, with TRBD2 matching 8 bases. J was trimmed by 3 bases and V by 7 bases; bases with no gene match: 5. CDR1 WSHSY and CDR2 SAAADI come from the germline V gene. This CDR3 comprises 13 residues. This chain's CDR3 is CASMAGGHYEQYF. For the CDR3, the DNA is TGCGCCAGCATGGCGGGGGGCCACTACGAGCAGTACTTC.

The J gene is TRBJ2-7, the V gene TRBV2; D remains ambiguous. The V gene's germline CDR1 is SNHLY and CDR2 FYNNEI. Trimming took off 2 bases at V and 2 bases at J, with 13 bases between the two ends. The CDR3 contains 15 residues. CDR3 amino acids: CASSEWSSPAYEQYF. Written as DNA, the CDR3 is TGTGCCAGCAGTGAATGGAGTAGTCCCGCCTACGAGCAGTACTTC.

The V call is TRBV28, the J call TRBJ2-2; no definite D call. V lost 3 bases and J 9 bases, leaving 8 bases between the germline ends. This CDR3 comprises 12 residues. CDR1 is MDHEN, CDR2 SYDVKM, per germline. The chain's CDR3 is CASSFVSRELFF. The CDR3 DNA sequence: TGTGCCAGCAGTTTTGTCTCCCGGGAGCTGTTTTTT. Together with reference TRBV28 and TRBJ2-2, the CDR3 gives the full variable domain: DVKVTQSSRYLVKRTGEKVFLECVQDMDHENMFWYRQDPGLGLRLIYFSYDVKMKEKGDIPEGYSVSREKKERFSLILESASTNQTSMYLCASSFVSRELFFGEGSRLTVL.

This chain joins TRBV29-1 and TRBJ2-1; 10 bases match TRBD1. The ends lost 0 bases at V and 4 bases at J; junction bases unmatched: 9. The germline gives CDR1 SQVTM, CDR2 ANQGSEA. This CDR3 has 17 residues. The CDR3: CSVEDPEGQGVYNEQFF. The CDR3 DNA follows: TGCAGCGTTGAAGATCCAGAAGGACAGGGGGTTTACAATGAGCAGTTCTTC.

The chain links TRBV28 to TRBJ2-5; TRBD1 matches 11 bases. The CDR3 is 16 amino acids. After removal of 5 bases from V and 0 bases from J, the junction contained 5 bases not matched to a gene. Per germline, CDR1 MDHEN and CDR2 SYDVKM. CDR3 nucleotides: TGTGCCAGCAGTGGGCGGGACAGGGGGAACCAAGAGACCCAGTACTTC. It codes for CASSGRDRGNQETQYF.

The CDR3 region has the DNA TGTGCCAGCAGTTACTCGGGGGGGGGAGGCTACACCTTC. Amino acids: CASSYSGGGGYTF. The chain uses TRBV6-5 and TRBJ1-2, with D maybe TRBD1 (5 bases). The germline V and J ends were trimmed by 0 bases and 8 bases, with 10 bases remaining between them. The CDR3 is 13 amino acids. The germline gives CDR1 MNHEY, CDR2 SVGAGI.

This rearrangement joins TRBV30 to TRBJ1-2; perhaps TRBD1 as D (5 bases). Germline V lookup: CDR1 GTSNPN, CDR2 SVGIG (reference sequence). V was shortened by 1 base and J by 14 bases, with 17 bases between the two germline ends. This CDR3 has 12 residues. The CDR3 loop reads CAWSGKGPPKTF. The DNA for the CDR3 is TGTGCCTGGAGTGGGAAGGGGCCTCCTAAGACCTTC.